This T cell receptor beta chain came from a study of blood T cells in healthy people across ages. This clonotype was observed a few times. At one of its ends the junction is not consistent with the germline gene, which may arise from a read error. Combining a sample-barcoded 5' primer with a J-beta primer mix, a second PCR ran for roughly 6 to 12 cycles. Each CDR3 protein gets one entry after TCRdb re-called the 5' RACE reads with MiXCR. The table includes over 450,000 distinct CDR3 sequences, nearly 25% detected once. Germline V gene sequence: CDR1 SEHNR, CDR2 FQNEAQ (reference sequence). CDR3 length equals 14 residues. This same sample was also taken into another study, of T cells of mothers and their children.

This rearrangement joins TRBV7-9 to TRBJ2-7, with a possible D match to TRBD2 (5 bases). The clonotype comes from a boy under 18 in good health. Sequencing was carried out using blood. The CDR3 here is CAGSQHGNPYEQYF. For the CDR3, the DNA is TGTGCCGGCAGCCAACACGGGAACCCCTACGAGCAGTACTTC.